What follows describes a single TCR beta chain. Its antigen is not known. These data are taken from a study of radiation and T cells in renal cell carcinoma. Study conclusions and caveats: Pretreatment tumor biopsies were lacking, so baseline clonotypes are unknown.

The time point was: blood 4 weeks post-SBRT, at nephrectomy. As for treatment: 15 Gy SBRT to primary tumor, nephrectomy 4 weeks later. Nephrectomy followed 15 Gy stereotactic body radiation by 4 weeks. Serial blood draws occurred at baseline and 2 and 4 weeks post-SBRT. Clones were read by immunoSEQ multiplex PCR, and TCRdb kept only the in-frame ones, dropping some. The data contain some 78,000 clones, 70% to 90% of them singletons. The starting material was blood, obtained from a patient whose treatment included radiotherapy and nephrectomy. The sequence came from an older woman with renal cell carcinoma.

The CDR3 DNA follows: TGTGCCAGTAGTATAGTGCTGGACCCGACACGGGGCTATGGCTACACCTTC. It yields the protein CASSIVLDPTRGYGYTF. V gene TRBV19 combines with J gene TRBJ1-2; D is undetermined. Germline assignment: CDR1 LNHDA and CDR2 SQIVND (reference sequence). This CDR3 comprises 17 residues. V gave up 1 base and J gave up 4 bases, with 19 bases separating them.